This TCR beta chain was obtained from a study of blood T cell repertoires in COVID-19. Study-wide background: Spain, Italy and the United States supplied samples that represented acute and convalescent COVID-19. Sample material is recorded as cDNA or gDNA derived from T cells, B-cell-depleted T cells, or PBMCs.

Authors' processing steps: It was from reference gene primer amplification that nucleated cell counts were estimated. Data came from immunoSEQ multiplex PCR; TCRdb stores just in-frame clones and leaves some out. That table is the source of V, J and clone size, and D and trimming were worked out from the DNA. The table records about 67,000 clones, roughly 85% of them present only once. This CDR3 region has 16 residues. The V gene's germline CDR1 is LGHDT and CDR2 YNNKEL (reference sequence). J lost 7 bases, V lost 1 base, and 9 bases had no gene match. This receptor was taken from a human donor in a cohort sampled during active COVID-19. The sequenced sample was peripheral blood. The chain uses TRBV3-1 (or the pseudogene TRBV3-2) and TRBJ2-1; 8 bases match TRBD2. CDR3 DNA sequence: TGTGCCAGCAGCCAAGGGCCCGGGGGGGCCAGGAATGAGCAGTTCTTC. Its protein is CASSQGPGGARNEQFF.